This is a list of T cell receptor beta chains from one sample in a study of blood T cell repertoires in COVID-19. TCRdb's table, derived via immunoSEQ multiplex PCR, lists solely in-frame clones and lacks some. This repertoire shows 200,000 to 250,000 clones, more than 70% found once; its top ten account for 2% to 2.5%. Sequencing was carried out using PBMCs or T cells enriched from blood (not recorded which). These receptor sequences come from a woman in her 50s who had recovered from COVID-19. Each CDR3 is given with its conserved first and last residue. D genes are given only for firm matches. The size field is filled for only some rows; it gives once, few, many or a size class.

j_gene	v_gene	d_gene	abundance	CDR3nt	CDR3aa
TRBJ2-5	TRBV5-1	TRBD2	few	TGCGCCAGCAGCCTGGGTGGTAGCGGGCAAGAGACCCAGTACTTC	CASSLGGSGQETQYF
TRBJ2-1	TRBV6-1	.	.	TGTGCCAGCAGTGAGGGGCAGCCAGACAATGAGCAGTTCTTC	CASSEGQPDNEQFF
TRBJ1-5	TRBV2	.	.	TGTGCCAGCAGTCGGGGGGCCAATCAGCCCCAGCATTTT	CASSRGANQPQHF
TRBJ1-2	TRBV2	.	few	TGTGCCAGCAGGGACCAAGGGGTCCATGGCTACACCTTC	CASRDQGVHGYTF
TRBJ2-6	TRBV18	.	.	TGTGCCAGCTCACCAACCACAGCTGGGGCCAACGTCCTGACTTTC	CASSPTTAGANVLTF
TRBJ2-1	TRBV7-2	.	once	TGTGCCAGCAGGAGGACTAATGAGCAGTTCTTC	CASRRTNEQFF
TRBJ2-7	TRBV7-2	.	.	TGTGCCAGCAGCTTCGTCGGGGGGGCGGGACAGGGCTACGAGCAGTACTTC	CASSFVGGAGQGYEQYF
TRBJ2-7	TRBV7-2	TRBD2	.	TGTGCCAGCAGTAAGATTATCCCGGGGTCTAGCGGGAGGGCCGAGCAGTACTTC	CASSKIIPGSSGRAEQYF
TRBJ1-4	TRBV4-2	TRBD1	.	TGTGCCAGCAGCCAAGGGGCACCGCAGGGGGCCCCAACTAATGAAAAACTGTTTTTT	CASSQGAPQGAPTNEKLFF
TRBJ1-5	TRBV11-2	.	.	TGTGCCAGCAGCACGGACTTGAGCCAGCCCCAGCATTTT	CASSTDLSQPQHF
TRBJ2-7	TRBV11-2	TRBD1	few	TGTGCCAGCAGGGGACAGGGGGCTCACGAGCAGTACTTC	CASRGQGAHEQYF
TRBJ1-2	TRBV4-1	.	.	TGCGCCAGCAGCCAAGAAAGCGTGGGCAGGGTTACCTATGGCTACACCTTC	CASSQESVGRVTYGYTF
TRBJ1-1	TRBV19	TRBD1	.	TGTGCCAGTAACTCGCCGAGCAGGGGGCACGCTGAAGCTTTCTTT	CASNSPSRGHAEAFF
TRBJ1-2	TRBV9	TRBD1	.	TGTGCCAGCAGCGTAGGGCCGGGACAGGGCCCATATGGCTACACCTTC	CASSVGPGQGPYGYTF
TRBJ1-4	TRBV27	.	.	TGTGCCAGCAGGACTAGGGACCGCAATCGGAATGAAAAACTGTTTTTT	CASRTRDRNRNEKLFF
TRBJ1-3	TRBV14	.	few	TGTGCCAGCAGCCGGAGCGGAAACACCATATATTTT	CASSRSGNTIYF
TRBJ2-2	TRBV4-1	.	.	TGCGCCAGCAGCCAAGATTCTGGAGGTCGCGGGGAGCTGTTTTTT	CASSQDSGGRGELFF
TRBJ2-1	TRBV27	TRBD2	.	TGTGCCAGCAGGTTTCGGACTAGCGGGAATGAGCAGTTCTTC	CASRFRTSGNEQFF
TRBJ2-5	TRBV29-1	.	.	TGCAGCGTTGGGGGCCGTACACTCGGAGAGACCCAGTACTTC	CSVGGRTLGETQYF
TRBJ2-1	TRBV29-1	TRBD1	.	TGCAGCGCAAGACAGGGTTTGGGTGAGCAGTTCTTC	CSARQGLGEQFF
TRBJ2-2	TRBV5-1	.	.	TGCGCCAGCAGCTCCGATCAGACAGGCCCGAACACCGGGGAGCTGTTTTTT	CASSSDQTGPNTGELFF
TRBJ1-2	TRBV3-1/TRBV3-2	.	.	TGTGCCAGCAGCCAAATAACGGAGCCTAACTATGGCTACACCTTC	CASSQITEPNYGYTF
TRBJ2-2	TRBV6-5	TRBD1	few	TGTGCCAGCAGAAAGGACAGGGACACCGGGGAGCTGTTTTTT	CASRKDRDTGELFF
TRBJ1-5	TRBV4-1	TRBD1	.	TGCGCCAGCAGCCAAGATGGCAGGGGGGAGCCCCAGCATTTT	CASSQDGRGEPQHF
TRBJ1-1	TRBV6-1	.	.	TGTGCCAGCAGTGAATACGGACACCCGTGGACTGAAGCTTTCTTT	CASSEYGHPWTEAFF
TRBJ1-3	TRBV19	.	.	TGTGCCAGTAGTCCCAAGAGAGGGCTTGGAAACACCATATATTTT	CASSPKRGLGNTIYF
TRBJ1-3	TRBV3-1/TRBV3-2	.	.	TGTGCCAGCAGACAAGTCGGACACCACTCTGGAAACACCATATATTTT	CASRQVGHHSGNTIYF
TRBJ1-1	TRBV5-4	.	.	TGTGCCAGCAGCTTGGCACGGGGAGGGAACACTGAAGCTTTCTTT	CASSLARGGNTEAFF
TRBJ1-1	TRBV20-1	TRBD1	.	TGTACTGGACAGGGAAAGCTAGCTTTCTTT	CTGQGKLAFF
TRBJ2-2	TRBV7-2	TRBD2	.	TGTGCCAGCAGCCCGTCCGGGACTAGCGGGAGAGCGGGGGAGCTGTTTTTT	CASSPSGTSGRAGELFF
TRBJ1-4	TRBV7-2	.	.	TGTGCCAGCAGCTTAAGGGGTAACCCAACTAATGAAAAACTGTTTTTT	CASSLRGNPTNEKLFF
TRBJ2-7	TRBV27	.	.	TGTGCCAGGTTATATTTCCGTCCTTACGAGCAGTACTTC	CARLYFRPYEQYF
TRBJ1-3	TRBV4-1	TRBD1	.	TGCGCCAGCAGCACAAGACAGGGTAGGGGAAACACCATATATTTT	CASSTRQGRGNTIYF
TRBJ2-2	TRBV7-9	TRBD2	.	TGTGCCAGCAGCACCATAGGACTAGCGGGGGGAATAAACACCGGGGAGCTGTTTTTT	CASSTIGLAGGINTGELFF
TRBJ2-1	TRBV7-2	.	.	TGTGCCAGCAGCCCCCGTCTCAATGAGCAGTTCTTC	CASSPRLNEQFF
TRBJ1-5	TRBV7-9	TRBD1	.	TGTGCCAGCAGCTTAGTACCCACGCACAGGGGTAACAATCAGCCCCAGCATTTT	CASSLVPTHRGNNQPQHF
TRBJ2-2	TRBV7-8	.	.	TGTGCCAGCCCCGAGAGCCCAGGAATGAACACCGGGGAGCTGTTTTTT	CASPESPGMNTGELFF
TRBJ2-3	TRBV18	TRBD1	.	TGTGCCAGCTCCTTGGACAGGGGCAGCACAGATACGCAGTATTTT	CASSLDRGSTDTQYF
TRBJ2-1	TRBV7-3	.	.	TGTGCCAGCAGCTCCGGGGGATTCTACAATGAGCAGTTCTTC	CASSSGGFYNEQFF
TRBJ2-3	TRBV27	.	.	TGTGCCAGCAGACAGGTATCGGTGGCAGATACGCAGTATTTT	CASRQVSVADTQYF
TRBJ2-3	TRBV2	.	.	TGTGCCAGCAGTGCCGGGGGTCTGGCAGATACGCAGTATTTT	CASSAGGLADTQYF